This T cell receptor beta chain was recorded in a study of liver allograft versus peripheral blood T cells. Study-level background: Transplanted livers held T cell receptor repertoires, and these were compared with repertoires in recipients' peripheral blood. Findings of the study overall: T cell receptor repertoires inside liver allografts reportedly differed from those in peripheral blood.

In regard to this clonotype: What it binds is unknown.

MiXCR, applied by TCRdb to the reads, yields one record per CDR3 protein. The top ten hold less than 2% of the sample, which has just over 8,500 distinct CDR3 sequences, 16% seen once. This sequence was found in a human patient who had a liver transplant. Part of the T cell pool may stem from the graft donor.

The CDR3: CSARDHQSPYEQYF. The CDR3 DNA is TGCAGTGCTAGAGATCATCAGAGTCCCTACGAGCAGTACTTC. The V call is TRBV20-1, the J call TRBJ2-7; unclear D gene. V was clipped by 0 bases and J by 2 bases, with 11 bases between them. The CDR3 totals 14 residues. Per germline, CDR1 DFQATT and CDR2 SNEGSKA (reference sequence).